Listed here are 13 T cell receptor beta chains from one sample, sequenced in a study of post-analysis software for immune sequencing data. The antigens these receptors bind are not known. Study results and limitations: TRBV segments more frequent in patients than in controls numbered roughly 5 and included TRBV5-6, TRBV5-1 and TRBV20-1.

TCR beta cDNA libraries had unique molecular identifiers. TCRdb ran MiXCR on the PCR reads and lists one entry per CDR3 protein. Of around 190,000 distinct CDR3 sequences in the sample, approximately 29% were seen once. Sequenced sample: blood. The receptor source for this set is a girl aged 2-17 years with multiple sclerosis.

This clonotype was detected many times. The rearrangement uses TRBV28 and TRBJ1-5; TRBD1 agrees at 7 bases. V shed 6 bases and J 1 base; nucleotides not matched to a gene: 3. The CDR3 is 14 amino acids. Per the germline V gene, CDR1 is MDHEN and CDR2 is SYDVKM. Here the CDR3 reads CASRAGQSNQPQHF. CDR3 sequence (DNA): TGTGCCAGCAGAGCGGGACAGAGCAATCAGCCCCAGCATTTT.

Many counts were recorded for this clonotype. The V and J genes are TRBV12-3 or TRBV12-4 and TRBJ2-7; 8 bases are a match to TRBD1. The V gene end was trimmed by 6 bases and the J gene end by 3 bases; junction bases not matched to a gene: 4. CDR3 length equals 13 residues. The CDR3: CASRDREYYEQYF. The DNA for the CDR3 is TGTGCCAGCAGGGACAGGGAATACTACGAGCAGTACTTC.

The CDR3 loop is CAIRPGQGVYEQYF. The CDR3 nucleotides are TGTGCCATCAGGCCGGGACAGGGGGTCTACGAGCAGTACTTC. J is TRBJ2-7 and V is TRBV10-3, with 11 bases matching TRBD1. Trimming removed 6 bases from V and 3 bases from J; junction bases left unmatched: 4. This CDR3 is 14 amino acids long. In germline, CDR1 is ENHRY, CDR2 SYGVKD.

This clonotype came up many times. This rearrangement joins TRBV6-2 or TRBV6-3 to TRBJ2-3; 12 nucleotides match TRBD2. The V and J ends lost 2 bases and 4 bases, in that order; junction bases with no gene match: 4. The CDR3 covers 16 residues. Germline CDR1 is MNHEY and CDR2 is SVGEGT. The CDR3 is CASSYPTSGRSDTQYF. DNA for the CDR3: TGTGCCAGCAGTTACCCGACTAGCGGGAGATCAGATACGCAGTATTTT.

Concerning this clonotype itself: An end of the junction differs from the germline gene, which may be a read error. The rearrangement uses TRBV25-1 and TRBJ2-5, with D unclear. There are 10 residues in the CDR3. Germline V gene sequence: CDR1 MGHDK, CDR2 SYGVNS. This CDR3 reads CATHGEAQYF. As DNA, the CDR3 is TGTGCCACCCACGGAGAGGCCCAGTACTTC.

Concerning this clonotype: A much larger clone differs by one base, so this may be a read error. This chain joins TRBV6-2 or TRBV6-3 and TRBJ2-1, with D perhaps being TRBD1 or TRBD2 (5 bases each). TRBJ2-7 matches the DNA end more closely, so the J call is doubtful. CDR1 and CDR2 from the germline V gene are MNHEY and SVGEGT. The length of the CDR3 is 14 residues. CDR3 nucleotides: TGTGCCAGCAGCCGGGACGGTACTTACAATGAGCAGTACTTC. It encodes CASSRDGTYNEQYF.

This clonotype was counted many times. This chain connects TRBV7-3 to TRBJ2-1; 13 nucleotides line up with TRBD2. The germline V gene has CDR1 SGHTA and CDR2 FQGTGA. V trimming: 5 bases; J trimming: 10 bases; junction bases outside the gene matches: 2. This CDR3 has 13 residues. CDR3 residues: CASSPGLAGEQFF. Written as DNA, the CDR3 is TGTGCCAGCAGCCCGGGACTAGCGGGAGAGCAGTTCTTC.

This clonotype came up many times. CDR3: CASSLSTGRGNEQFF. DNA of the CDR3: TGTGCCAGCAGTCTGTCGACCGGGAGGGGCAATGAGCAGTTCTTC. The chain combines TRBV7-2 with TRBJ2-1; the match to TRBD2 covers 8 bases. The CDR3 contains 15 residues. Per the germline V gene, CDR1 is SGHTA and CDR2 is FQGNSA. J lost 6 bases, V lost 6 bases, and 10 bases had no gene match.

This clonotype has ten or more counts. V is TRBV15 and J is TRBJ2-1, with D possibly being TRBD1 (6 bases). The CDR3 is 15 residues long. Germline-derived CDR1 and CDR2 are LNHNV and YYDKDF (reference sequence). V was clipped by 1 base and J by 4 bases, with 11 bases between them. In DNA, the CDR3 is TGTGCCACCAGCAGAGGGGGGCCCGAATACAATGAGCAGTTCTTC. Translation gives CATSRGGPEYNEQFF.

In the case of this clonotype: A much larger clone differs by one base, so this may be a read error. The rearrangement uses TRBV6-5 and TRBJ2-1; 8 bases agree with TRBD2. The CDR3 contains 16 residues. The trim removed 6 bases at V and 0 bases at J, leaving 7 bases unmatched. Per the germline V gene, CDR1 is MNHEY and CDR2 is SVGAGI. DNA of the CDR3: TGTGCCAGCAGGACCTACCTAGCGGGCTCCTACAATGAGCAGTTCTTC. Amino acids: CASRTYLAGSYNEQFF.

In this sample, this clonotype turned up a few times. V is TRBV4-1 and J is TRBJ1-6, with 8 bases that match TRBD1. Germline CDR1 MGHRA, CDR2 YSYEKL. The trim removed 2 bases at V and 10 bases at J, leaving 7 bases unmatched. The CDR3 sequence is 15 residues long. CDR3 sequence reads: CASSQRQGLGSPLHF. CDR3 nucleotides: TGCGCCAGCAGCCAACGACAGGGGCTGGGGTCACCCCTCCACTTT.

In its sample, this clonotype was seen a few times. This sequence joins TRBV7-2 and TRBJ2-3; no clear D. In germline, CDR1 is SGHTA, CDR2 FQGNSA. With 5 bases removed from V and 0 bases from J, the gap between germline ends came to 9 bases. The CDR3 covers 14 residues. CDR3 DNA: TGTGCCAGCAGCCAACGCAAGAGCACAGATACGCAGTATTTT. Translated, it gives CASSQRKSTDTQYF.

The table lists this clonotype with many counts. The chain joins TRBV25-1 to TRBJ2-1; 10 bases map to TRBD2. CDR3 length: 16 residues. V trimming: 1 base; J trimming: 10 bases; junction bases outside the gene matches: 10. Per the germline V gene, CDR1 is MGHDK and CDR2 is SYGVNS. The CDR3 DNA reads TGTGCCAGCAGTGAATGGCCTAGCGGGAGCTTGGCGGAGCAGTTCTTC. Translated, it gives CASSEWPSGSLAEQFF. Together with reference TRBV25-1 and TRBJ2-1, the CDR3 gives the full variable domain: EADIYQTPRYLVIGTGKKITLECSQTMGHDKMYWYQQDPGMELHLIHYSYGVNSTEKGDLSSESTVSRIRTEHFPLTLESARPSHTSQYLCASSEWPSGSLAEQFFGPGTRLTVL.